A single sample is the source of the 24 T cell receptor beta chains below, sequenced in a study of blood T cell repertoires in COVID-19. TCRdb's table, derived via immunoSEQ multiplex PCR, lists solely in-frame clones and lacks some. The sample shows about 180,000 clones, over 75% of them seen only once. Sequenced: peripheral blood. The receptor set was obtained from a man aged 35 to 55 with active or convalescent COVID-19.

This rearrangement joins TRBV21-1 to TRBJ1-2; TRBD1 was called by the table and not checked on the DNA. TRBV21-1 represents a pseudogene. The CDR3 contains 14 residues. The CDR3 sequence: CASKGRDRGRGYTF. The CDR3 DNA sequence: TGTGCCAGCAAGGGGCGGGACAGGGGGCGAGGCTACACCTTC.

The chain uses TRBV9 and TRBJ1-6; 7 nucleotides align to TRBD1. Looked up from germline, CDR1 is SGDLS and CDR2 is YYNGEE. The CDR3 has 16 amino acids. J lost 7 bases, V lost 0 bases, and 7 bases had no gene match. CDR3 DNA sequence: TGTGCCAGCAGCGTAGAAGGGCAGGGGGTAAATTCACCCCTCCACTTT. This sequence encodes CASSVEGQGVNSPLHF. Drawing the rest from reference TRBV9 and TRBJ1-6, the complete variable domain is DSGVTQTPKHLITATGQRVTLRCSPRSGDLSVYWYQQSLDQGLQFLIQYYNGEERAKGNILERFSAQQFPDLHSELNLSSLELGDSALYFCASSVEGQGVNSPLHFGNGTRLTVT.

The chain employs TRBV29-1 and TRBJ1-1; TRBD1 agrees at 8 bases. Germline V gene lookup returns CDR1 SQVTM and CDR2 ANQGSEA. Unmatched junction bases numbered 0, after V lost 2 bases and J lost 4 bases. The length of the CDR3 is 12 residues. The CDR3, as DNA: TGCAGCGTTGAACAGGGGGCCACTGAAGCTTTCTTT. Its protein is CSVEQGATEAFF.

The V and J genes are TRBV9 and TRBJ2-7; 8 nucleotides match TRBD1. Trimming took 3 bases from V and 0 from J; bases not matched to a gene: 8. Germline V CDR1 and CDR2: SGDLS, YYNGEE. The CDR3 totals 16 residues. CDR3 residues: CASSAFSGQGSYEQYF. The CDR3 DNA sequence: TGTGCCAGCAGCGCATTCTCAGGACAGGGCTCCTACGAGCAGTACTTC. Full variable domain (rest looked up from reference TRBV9 and TRBJ2-7): DSGVTQTPKHLITATGQRVTLRCSPRSGDLSVYWYQQSLDQGLQFLIQYYNGEERAKGNILERFSAQQFPDLHSELNLSSLELGDSALYFCASSAFSGQGSYEQYFGPGTRLTVT.

V usage is TRBV6-5 and J usage is TRBJ1-1, with D unclear. The CDR3 length is 12 residues. V was trimmed by 8 bases and J by 3 bases, leaving 10 bases between them. CDR1 is MNHEY, CDR2 SVGAGI, per germline. The chain's CDR3 is CASWVRDTEAFF. The CDR3 coding sequence is TGTGCCAGCTGGGTGAGGGACACTGAAGCTTTCTTT.

The CDR3 DNA reads as TGTGCCAGTAGTCCCCGGTCGGGTGAAAAACTGTTTTTT. This sequence encodes CASSPRSGEKLFF. The chain carries TRBV19 and TRBJ1-4; D gene unclear. The CDR3 spans 13 residues. Per germline, CDR1 LNHDA and CDR2 SQIVND (reference sequence). Trimming stripped 5 bases from V and 7 bases from J, with 11 bases between.

This chain connects TRBV5-1 to TRBJ2-2, with D possibly being TRBD1 (6 bases). The CDR3 extends over 14 amino acids. CDR1 is SGHRS, CDR2 YFSETQ, per germline. The V end was cut by 7 bases, the J end by 4 bases, with 14 bases between. The CDR3 loop is CASWQGQGTGELFF. DNA of the CDR3: TGCGCCAGCTGGCAGGGGCAGGGCACCGGGGAGCTGTTTTTT.

V usage is TRBV6-5 and J usage is TRBJ1-2, with a possible D match to TRBD1 (6 bases). The CDR3 length is 14 residues. Germline CDR1 MNHEY, CDR2 SVGAGI. The V gene lost 5 bases and the J gene lost 3 bases, with 13 bases spanning the gap. The CDR3 DNA sequence: TGTGCCAGCAGTCAAACGACAGGCCACTATGGCTACACCTTC. This sequence encodes CASSQTTGHYGYTF.

The chain carries TRBV30 and TRBJ1-1; D is unclear. Trimming left V 0 bases short and J 4 bases short, with 9 bases between. Per germline, CDR1 GTSNPN and CDR2 SVGIG (reference sequence). The CDR3 runs to 13 residues. The CDR3 reads CAWSVLGSTEAFF. CDR3 sequence (DNA): TGTGCCTGGAGTGTACTGGGGAGCACTGAAGCTTTCTTT.

The V call is TRBV3-1 (or the pseudogene TRBV3-2), the J call TRBJ1-6, with 7 bases aligning to TRBD1. The germline CDR1 and CDR2 sequences are LGHDT and YNNKEL (reference sequence). CDR3 length equals 14 residues. Losses at the gene ends were 4 bases for V and 9 bases for J; bases not matched to a gene: 6. CDR3: CASSPTGLGSPLHF. Here the CDR3 DNA reads TGTGCCAGCAGCCCGACAGGGTTGGGTTCACCCCTCCACTTT.

The chain couples TRBV6-5 to TRBJ1-5; 9 positions agree with TRBD1. Germline V CDR1 and CDR2: MNHEY, SVGAGI. J was trimmed by 2 bases and V by 6 bases; bases with no gene match: 5. The CDR3 contains 15 residues. The CDR3 bases are TGTGCCAGCAGGGCGGGACAGGGAGGCAATCAGCCCCAGCATTTT. Amino acids: CASRAGQGGNQPQHF.

This clone was counted a few times. This chain uses TRBV5-4 with TRBJ2-3, with a weak D call TRBD1 (6 bases). Trimming pared 2 bases from V and 2 bases from J, leaving 9 bases between. CDR1 SGHNT and CDR2 YYREEE come from the germline V gene (reference sequence). This CDR3 spans 14 amino acids. In DNA form, the CDR3 reads TGTGCCAGCAGCTTTGACAGGTACACAGATACGCAGTATTTT. Translated, it gives CASSFDRYTDTQYF.

The chain joins TRBV11-1 to TRBJ2-7; weak D call: TRBD1 (6 bases). Trimming took off 6 bases at V and 1 base at J, with 13 bases between the two ends. Germline CDR1 is SGHAT and CDR2 is FQDESV (reference sequence). This CDR3 has 14 residues. CDR3 region: CASRAQGQSYEQYF. CDR3 nucleotide sequence: TGTGCCAGCAGAGCTCAGGGGCAATCCTACGAGCAGTACTTC.

This clone was seen a few times. The chain recombines TRBV4-1 with TRBJ1-4; the D gene is possibly TRBD1 (6 bases). The CDR3 loop spans 15 amino acids. V was cut by 0 bases and J by 8 bases, with 13 bases left in between. The germline CDR1 and CDR2 sequences are MGHRA and YSYEKL. CDR3 sequence: CASSQDAYQGEKLFF. CDR3 bases: TGCGCCAGCAGCCAAGATGCGTACCAGGGGGAAAAACTGTTTTTT.

The chain carries TRBV29-1 and TRBJ2-7, with TRBD2 identical over 8 bases. Trimming cost V 3 bases and J 4 bases; bases outside gene matches: 5. CDR1 and CDR2 (germline): SQVTM, ANQGSEA. This CDR3 is built from 13 residues. DNA of the CDR3: TGCAGCGTTGATGGACGGGGGGGTTACGAGCAGTACTTC. Its protein is CSVDGRGGYEQYF.

This clone was seen just once. Other DNA variants within this sample encode the same CDR3. The chain uses TRBV9 and TRBJ2-7; 9 bases map to TRBD1. The V gene's germline CDR1 is SGDLS and CDR2 YYNGEE. The CDR3 loop spans 14 amino acids. The ends lost 4 bases at V and 2 bases at J; junction bases unmatched: 4. CDR3 bases: TGTGCCAGCAGCCCTGGGACAGGGCCCTACGAGCAGTACTTC. As protein: CASSPGTGPYEQYF.

J is TRBJ1-2 and V is TRBV10-3; D might be TRBD1 (5 bases). The CDR3 has 14 amino acids. Germline V CDR1 and CDR2: ENHRY, SYGVKD. V was clipped by 4 bases and J by 2 bases, with 11 bases between them. CDR3 residues: CAISGTGVNYGYTF. The CDR3 DNA follows: TGTGCCATCAGTGGAACGGGGGTGAACTATGGCTACACCTTC.

The chain links TRBV6-6 to TRBJ1-2, with D possibly TRBD1 on 5 matching bases. Germline CDR1 and CDR2: MNHNY and SVGAGI (reference sequence). V lost 2 bases, J lost 3 bases, and 10 bases lay in between. CDR3 length: 14 residues. The CDR3 DNA reads as TGTGCCAGCAGTTACGACCAACAGGACTATGGCTACACCTTC. The encoded protein is CASSYDQQDYGYTF.

The chain is built from TRBV3-1 (or the pseudogene TRBV3-2) and TRBJ1-1; 7 bases agree with TRBD1. The CDR3 loop spans 18 amino acids. Per germline, CDR1 LGHDT and CDR2 YNNKEL (reference sequence). Unmatched junction bases numbered 10, after V lost 0 bases and J lost 0 bases. CDR3 nucleotides: TGTGCCAGCAGCCAAGATATCGTTCTACAGGGGATGAACACTGAAGCTTTCTTT. It codes for CASSQDIVLQGMNTEAFF.

This chain links TRBV7-9 with TRBJ1-3; D is unresolved. The ends were cut back, 3 bases at V and 1 base at J, with 7 bases in the middle. Germline values: CDR1 SEHNR, CDR2 FQNEAQ (reference sequence). The CDR3 contains 14 residues. The CDR3 DNA reads as TGTGCCAGCAGCTTCGTACAGTCTGGAAACACCATATATTTT. Protein: CASSFVQSGNTIYF. The whole variable domain, remainder taken from reference TRBV7-9 and TRBJ1-3, is DTGVSQNPRHKITKRGQNVTFRCDPISEHNRLYWYRQTLGQGPEFLTYFQNEAQLEKSRLLSDRFSAERPKGSFSTLEIQRTEQGDSAMYLCASSFVQSGNTIYFGEGSWLTVV.

This chain connects TRBV18 to TRBJ1-1; 7 positions agree with TRBD1. Trimming took 4 bases from V and 4 from J; bases not matched to a gene: 6. Germline loops: CDR1 KGHSH, CDR2 LQKENI. CDR3 length: 14 residues. CDR3 nucleotide sequence: TGTGCCAGCTCACTAACAGGGGAATCCACTGAAGCTTTCTTT. Its translation: CASSLTGESTEAFF.

This clone was seen just once. This chain connects TRBV7-2 to TRBJ2-5; the D gene is possibly TRBD1 (6 bases). CDR1 and CDR2 from the germline V gene are SGHTA and FQGNSA. V dropped 1 base and J dropped 5 bases, with 14 bases sitting between them. The CDR3 has 15 amino acids. The CDR3, as DNA: TGTGCCAGCAGCTTAGGGGCAACCCAGGGGGAGACCCAGTACTTC. Translated: CASSLGATQGETQYF.

The rearrangement links TRBV6-6 to TRBJ2-1; a possible D gene is TRBD2 (5 bases). This CDR3 spans 15 amino acids. V was shortened by 8 bases and J by 1 base, with 15 bases between the two germline ends. From germline, CDR1 is MNHNY and CDR2 SVGAGI (reference sequence). The chain's CDR3 is CASSERLISYNEQFF. The DNA of the CDR3 is TGTGCCAGCTCGGAGCGGCTGATATCCTACAATGAGCAGTTCTTC.

The chain links TRBV28 to TRBJ2-7, with D possibly being TRBD1 (6 bases). CDR1 and CDR2 from the germline V gene are MDHEN and SYDVKM. V lost 4 bases and J lost 3, with 7 bases in between. CDR3 length: 12 residues. The chain's CDR3 is CASSSRGYEQYF. The CDR3 coding sequence is TGTGCCAGCAGTTCCAGGGGCTACGAGCAGTACTTC.